This T cell receptor beta chain derives from a study of breast tumors, draining lymph nodes, adjacent tissues. General study findings and limits: Most tumor T cells seemingly derive from lymph node, then expand in tumor. Tumor repertoires ranked between lymph nodes and nontumor tissue in diversity, with V and J gene preferences.

TCRdb redid the calling of the multiplex PCR reads with MiXCR, one entry per CDR3 protein. The table includes approximately 100,000 distinct CDR3 sequences, about 31% detected once. Samples came from axillary lymph nodes draining the breast cancer. This clonotype was seen repeatedly, ten times or more. Antigen: not known. CDR1 and CDR2 from the germline V gene are KGHSH and LQKENI. V shed 1 base and J 2 bases; nucleotides not matched to a gene: 6. The CDR3 is 17 residues long. Material for sequencing was axillary lymph node tissue. V and J are TRBV18 and TRBJ2-5; TRBD2 matches 11 bases. The sequence was collected from a female donor with breast cancer. Some clones in this sample may be carry-over from other donors' samples. CDR3 in amino acids: CASSPRTSGPRQETQYF. Here the CDR3 DNA reads TGTGCCAGCTCACCACGGACTAGCGGGCCTAGACAAGAGACCCAGTACTTC. Full variable domain (outside the CDR3, taken from reference TRBV18 and TRBJ2-5): NAGVMQNPRHLVRRRGQEARLRCSPMKGHSHVYWYRQLPEEGLKFMVYLQKENIIDESGMPKERFSAEFPKEGPSILRIQQVVRGDSAAYFCASSPRTSGPRQETQYFGPGTRLLVL.